A selection of T cell receptor beta chains follows, all from one sample in a study of blood T cell repertoires in COVID-19. Libraries were prepared by immunoSEQ multiplex PCR; TCRdb keeps only in-frame clonotypes and omits some of them. The table includes around 170,000 clones, about 86% detected once. Material for sequencing was peripheral blood. All receptors come from a man in his fifties with active or convalescent COVID-19. CDR3s include the opening cysteine and the closing phenylalanine or tryptophan. A D gene is named only where the DNA matches it firmly. Clone size, where shown, is once, few, many, or a class for clones that have expanded.

>NA|TRBJ1-2|NA|TRBV2
CASSPTEMGGYTF
TGTGCCAGCAGTCCAACAGAAATGGGTGGCTACACCTTC
>NA|TRBJ2-1|NA|TRBV6-5
CASSPGGSSYNEQFF
TGTGCCAGCAGCCCCGGGGGTAGCTCCTACAATGAGCAGTTCTTC
>NA|TRBJ2-4|TRBD1|TRBV4-3
CASSQDRTGGPKNIQYF
TGCGCCAGCAGCCAAGATAGAACAGGGGGACCCAAAAACATTCAGTACTTC
>NA|TRBJ2-7|TRBD2|TRBV3-1/TRBV3-2
CASSQEADAGAYEQYF
TGTGCCAGCAGCCAAGAAGCTGACGCGGGAGCCTACGAGCAGTACTTC
>once|TRBJ2-7|NA|TRBV5-4
CASSLGEPNEQYF
TGTGCCAGCAGCTTGGGCGAACCTAACGAGCAGTACTTC
>NA|TRBJ2-7|NA|TRBV11-2
CASSLIPRGYLAYEQYF
TGTGCCAGCAGCTTAATACCCCGAGGTTATCTTGCCTACGAGCAGTACTTC
>NA|TRBJ2-1|TRBD1|TRBV2
CASTPTDRGYNEQFF
TGTGCCAGCACACCGACGGACAGGGGCTACAATGAGCAGTTCTTC
>NA|TRBJ2-1|TRBD2|TRBV15
CATSRDERGPNYNEQFF
TGTGCCACCAGCAGAGATGAGCGGGGCCCGAACTACAATGAGCAGTTCTTC
>NA|TRBJ2-7|NA|TRBV24-1
CATSGESPLFYEQYF
TGTGCCACCAGTGGGGAGTCTCCCCTGTTCTACGAGCAGTACTTC
>NA|TRBJ2-7|NA|TRBV27
CASSFSRSYEQYF
TGTGCCAGCAGTTTCTCTCGCTCCTACGAGCAGTACTTC
>NA|TRBJ1-6|NA|TRBV24-1
CATRGSANSPLHF
TGTGCCACCAGGGGCTCTGCTAATTCACCCCTCCACTTT
>NA|TRBJ2-1|NA|TRBV2
CASSEAMYWSSYNEQFF
TGTGCCAGCAGTGAAGCGATGTACTGGAGCTCCTACAATGAGCAGTTCTTC
>NA|TRBJ2-7|TRBD1|TRBV5-4
CASSWDRGQRDEQYF
TGTGCCAGCAGTTGGGACAGGGGGCAGCGGGACGAGCAGTACTTC
>NA|TRBJ2-3|NA|TRBV5-5
CASSPPKGFLDTQYF
TGTGCCAGCAGCCCACCAAAGGGGTTCTTAGATACGCAGTATTTT
>NA|TRBJ1-4|TRBD1|TRBV19
CASYPGQGEKLFF
TGTGCCAGTTATCCGGGACAGGGGGAAAAACTGTTTTTT
>NA|TRBJ1-2|NA|TRBV2
CASSPLAGVHTF
TGTGCCAGCAGTCCCCTGGCGGGGGTCCACACCTTC
>NA|TRBJ1-4|TRBD1|TRBV30
CAWSVGQGAEKLFF
TGTGCCTGGAGTGTAGGACAGGGAGCGGAAAAACTGTTTTTT
>NA|TRBJ2-7|TRBD2|TRBV30
CAWSVVAGAYEQYF
TGTGCCTGGAGTGTTGTAGCGGGAGCCTACGAGCAGTACTTC
>NA|TRBJ2-1|TRBD2|TRBV7-8
CASTKGTSGSGPPYNEQFF
TGTGCCAGCACCAAAGGGACTAGCGGGAGCGGTCCACCCTACAATGAGCAGTTCTTC
>NA|TRBJ1-6|TRBD1|TRBV2
CASSLQGAQTPLHF
TGTGCCAGCAGTCTACAGGGGGCTCAGACACCCCTCCACTTT
>once|TRBJ2-5|NA|TRBV3-1/TRBV3-2
CASSPPPARGETQYF
TGTGCCAGCAGCCCCCCCCCAGCGCGAGGGGAGACCCAGTACTTC
>NA|TRBJ2-3|TRBD2|TRBV5-1
CASSLGDYPSTDTQYF
TGCGCCAGCAGCCTGGGGGACTACCCTAGCACAGATACGCAGTATTTT
>NA|TRBJ2-3|NA|TRBV5-5
CASSLAVTDTQYF
TGTGCCAGCAGCTTGGCGGTGACAGATACGCAGTATTTT
>NA|TRBJ1-6|TRBD1|TRBV5-1
CASSPGQGIVSPLHF
TGCGCCAGCAGCCCGGGACAGGGTATTGTTTCACCCCTCCACTTT
>NA|TRBJ1-1|TRBD1|TRBV24-1
CATSDHKDRDRGLRNTEAFF
TGTGCCACCAGTGACCATAAGGACCGGGACAGGGGGCTCAGGAACACTGAAGCTTTCTTT
>NA|TRBJ2-3|NA|TRBV4-3
CASSQSDSTDTQYF
TGCGCCAGCAGCCAAAGTGACTCCACAGATACGCAGTATTTT
>NA|TRBJ2-1|TRBD2|TRBV24-1
CATSDLSGLAGPNEQFF
TGTGCCACCAGTGATTTATCAGGCCTAGCGGGGCCGAATGAGCAGTTCTTC
>NA|TRBJ2-5|NA|TRBV18
CASSTRTKQAAQYF
TGTGCCAGCTCAACTAGGACCAAACAAGCGGCCCAGTACTTC
>NA|TRBJ1-5|TRBD1|TRBV28
CASTLRTGTYQPQHF
TGTGCCAGCACCCTTCGGACAGGGACATATCAGCCCCAGCATTTT
>NA|TRBJ2-1|TRBD2|TRBV6-2/TRBV6-3
CASSYSIAGRDEQFF
TGTGCCAGCAGTTATTCCATAGCGGGAAGGGATGAGCAGTTCTTC
>few|TRBJ1-6|NA|TRBV28
CASSPIDGSSYNSPLHF
TGTGCCAGCAGCCCCATCGACGGGAGCTCCTATAATTCACCCCTCCACTTT